The 14 T cell receptor beta chains reported below all come from one sample, sequenced in a study of blood T cell repertoires in COVID-19. The method was immunoSEQ multiplex PCR; TCRdb's version includes in-frame clones alone and lacks a portion of them. The sample yields about 180,000 clones, roughly 87% seen once. Specimen: peripheral blood. These TCRs come from a woman between 65 and 79 years old with acute or convalescent COVID-19.

The chain has TRBV18 and TRBJ1-6; 8 nucleotides match TRBD1. Losses at the gene ends were 2 bases for V and 7 bases for J; bases not matched to a gene: 1. This CDR3 comprises 14 residues. Germline V lookup: CDR1 KGHSH, CDR2 LQKENI. The CDR3 is CASSPTGGNSPLHF. CDR3 nucleotide sequence: TGTGCCAGCTCACCAACAGGGGGAAATTCACCCCTCCACTTT.

This chain connects TRBV5-4 to TRBJ2-2; 7 nucleotides agree with TRBD1. This CDR3 region has 14 residues. After removal of 1 base from V and 7 bases from J, the junction contained 4 bases not matched to a gene. Germline V gene data show CDR1 as SGHNT and CDR2 as YYREEE (reference sequence). The CDR3 DNA reads as TGTGCCAGCAGCTTGAAGGGGGCTAACGGGGAGCTGTTTTTT. Protein sequence: CASSLKGANGELFF. The variable domain in full, with the rest retrieved from reference TRBV5-4 and TRBJ2-2, is ETGVTQSPTHLIKTRGQQVTLRCSSQSGHNTVSWYQQALGQGPQFIFQYYREEENGRGNFPPRFSGLQFPNYSSELNVNALELDDSALYLCASSLKGANGELFFGEGSRLTVL.

V gene TRBV12-5 combines with J gene TRBJ2-1; 11 bases match TRBD2. Germline loops: CDR1 LGHNT, CDR2 FRNRAP. The CDR3 extends over 15 amino acids. V lost 7 bases and J lost 3; bases outside the gene matches: 5. CDR3 nucleotides: TGTGCTAGTGTTCCCGGGACTAGCGGCTACAATGAGCAGTTCTTC. Translating gives CASVPGTSGYNEQFF.

This clone showed up just a few times. The chain combines TRBV28 with TRBJ1-5; a possible D gene is TRBD1 (5 bases). Trimming removed 3 bases at V and 5 bases at J, with 14 bases between. This CDR3 comprises 15 residues. Germline lookup yields CDR1 MDHEN and CDR2 SYDVKM. In nucleotides, the CDR3 is TGTGCCAGCAGTTTTGGGGGAGGGTACGATCAGCCCCAGCATTTT. Its protein product is CASSFGGGYDQPQHF.

The chain is built from TRBV6-5 and TRBJ1-3; the D is unclear. Germline V gene sequence: CDR1 MNHEY, CDR2 SVGAGI. The CDR3 loop spans 16 amino acids. V lost 2 bases to trimming and J lost 0 bases, with 11 bases between them. The CDR3 DNA is TGTGCCAGCAGTTACATGTCGGCAGGCTCTGGAAACACCATATATTTT. Its translation is CASSYMSAGSGNTIYF.

V and J are TRBV5-1 and TRBJ2-7; 11 bases are a match to TRBD2. Trimming removed 2 bases from V and 3 bases from J; junction bases left unmatched: 7. CDR3 size: 16 residues. CDR1 and CDR2 from the germline V gene are SGHRS and YFSETQ. In nucleotides, the CDR3 is TGCGCCAGCAGCTTTCTAGCGGGAGGTTCCGGCTACGAGCAGTACTTC. Amino acids: CASSFLAGGSGYEQYF.

The chain employs TRBV6-5 and TRBJ1-4; D ambiguous. Trimming left V 7 bases short and J 0 bases short, with 12 bases between. This CDR3 contains 15 residues. Germline CDR1 and CDR2: MNHEY and SVGAGI. The DNA of the CDR3 is TGTGCCAGCACTTCACTCCATTCAACTAATGAAAAACTGTTTTTT. Its protein is CASTSLHSTNEKLFF.

DNA of the CDR3: TGTGCCAGCAGTTTCGGACATAGCCCTAGCACAGATACGCAGTATTTT. This gives the protein CASSFGHSPSTDTQYF. This chain joins TRBV28 and TRBJ2-3; tentatively, D is TRBD1 (5 bases). This CDR3 contains 16 residues. Trimming took 3 bases from V and 0 from J, leaving 13 bases between them. CDR1 is MDHEN and CDR2 is SYDVKM in the germline V gene.

The V call is TRBV27, the J call TRBJ2-2; 8 nucleotides agree with TRBD1. The length of the CDR3 is 15 residues. V was pared by 3 bases and J by 2 bases, with 2 bases of the junction left unmatched. The germline V gene encodes CDR1 MNHEY and CDR2 SMNVEV (reference sequence). The CDR3: CASSFGTGNTGELFF. The CDR3 coding sequence is TGTGCCAGCAGTTTCGGGACAGGAAACACCGGGGAGCTGTTTTTT.

V is TRBV5-6 and J is TRBJ1-3; D is undetermined. Germline V lookup: CDR1 SGHDT, CDR2 YYEEEE. The CDR3 has 14 residues. The V and J ends lost 4 bases and 1 base respectively, with 9 bases between them. CDR3 region: CASSPSGSGNTIYF. The CDR3 bases are TGTGCCAGCAGCCCCTCGGGGTCTGGAAACACCATATATTTT.

This clone has a handful of counts. V is TRBV7-2 and J is TRBJ1-5, with a tentative D call TRBD1 (6 bases). The CDR3 runs to 17 residues. The germline V gene has CDR1 SGHTA and CDR2 FQGNSA. V was shortened by 5 bases and J by 1 base, with 18 bases between the two germline ends. The CDR3 bases are TGTGCCAGCAGCCCTGGGGCAGGGGAAGGCAGCAATCAGCCCCAGCATTTT. As protein: CASSPGAGEGSNQPQHF.

This rearrangement joins TRBV7-2 to TRBJ2-1, with a tentative D call TRBD2 (7 bases). Deletions cut 5 bases from V and 9 bases from J, with 17 bases between. Germline CDR1 and CDR2: SGHTA and FQGNSA. The CDR3 covers 14 residues. CDR3 DNA sequence: TGTGCCAGCAGCGTCTTTCAACGGGGGGCTGAGCAGTTCTTC. It translates to CASSVFQRGAEQFF. Looking up the rest from reference TRBV7-2 and TRBJ2-1 gives the full variable domain: GAGVSQSPSNKVTEKGKDVELRCDPISGHTALYWYRQSLGQGLEFLIYFQGNSAPDKSGLPSDRFSAERTGGSVSTLTIQRTQQEDSAVYLCASSVFQRGAEQFFGPGTRLTVL.

The J gene is TRBJ1-3, the V gene TRBV5-1, with a weak D call TRBD1 (5 bases). Germline V gene lookup returns CDR1 SGHRS and CDR2 YFSETQ. This CDR3 spans 14 amino acids. Trimming pared 4 bases from V and 2 bases from J, leaving 10 bases between. The CDR3 DNA is TGCGCCAGCAGCATTGGGGGGGCTGGAAACACCATATATTTT. It is translated as CASSIGGAGNTIYF.

The sample holds a few counts of this clone. J is TRBJ2-5 and V is TRBV6-1; 12 bases match TRBD2. Germline lookup yields CDR1 MNHNS and CDR2 SASEGT. Losses at the gene ends were 2 bases for V and 2 bases for J; bases not matched to a gene: 3. The CDR3 consists of 16 residues. CDR3 loop: CASSELAGGPQETQYF. In DNA, the CDR3 is TGTGCCAGCAGTGAACTAGCGGGAGGGCCACAAGAGACCCAGTACTTC.